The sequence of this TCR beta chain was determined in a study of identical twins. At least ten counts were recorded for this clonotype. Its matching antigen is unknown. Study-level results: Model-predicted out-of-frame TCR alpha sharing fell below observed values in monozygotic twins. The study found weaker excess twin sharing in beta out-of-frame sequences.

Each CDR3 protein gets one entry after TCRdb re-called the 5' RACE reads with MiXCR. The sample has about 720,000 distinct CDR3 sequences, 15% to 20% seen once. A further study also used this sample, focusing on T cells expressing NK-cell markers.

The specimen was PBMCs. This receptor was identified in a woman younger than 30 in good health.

CDR3 DNA sequence: TGTGCCAGCAGCCGGGACAGAGCTAACTATGGCTACACCTTC. This sequence encodes CASSRDRANYGYTF. This sequence joins TRBV9 and TRBJ1-2; 7 positions match TRBD1. The CDR3 covers 14 residues. Germline CDR1 SGDLS, CDR2 YYNGEE. The V and J ends lost 4 bases and 0 bases, in that order; junction bases with no gene match: 3.